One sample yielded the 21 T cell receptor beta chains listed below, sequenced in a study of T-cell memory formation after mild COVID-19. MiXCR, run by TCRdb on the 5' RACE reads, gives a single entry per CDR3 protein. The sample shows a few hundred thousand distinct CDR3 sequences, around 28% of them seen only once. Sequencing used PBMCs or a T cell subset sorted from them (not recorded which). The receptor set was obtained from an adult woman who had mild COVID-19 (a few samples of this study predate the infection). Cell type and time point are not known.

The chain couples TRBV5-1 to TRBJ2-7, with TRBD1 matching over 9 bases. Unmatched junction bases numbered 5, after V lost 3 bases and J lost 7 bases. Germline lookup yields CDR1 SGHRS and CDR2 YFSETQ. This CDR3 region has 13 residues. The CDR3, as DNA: TGCGCCAGCAGCTCCGGGACAGGGAGGGAGCAGTACTTC. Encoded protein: CASSSGTGREQYF.

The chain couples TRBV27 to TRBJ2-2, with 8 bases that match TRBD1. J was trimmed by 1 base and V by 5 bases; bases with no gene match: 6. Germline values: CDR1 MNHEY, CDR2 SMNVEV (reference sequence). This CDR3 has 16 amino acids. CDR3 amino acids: CASSPWDRLNTGELFF. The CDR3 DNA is TGTGCCAGCAGTCCTTGGGACAGGTTGAACACCGGGGAGCTGTTTTTT.

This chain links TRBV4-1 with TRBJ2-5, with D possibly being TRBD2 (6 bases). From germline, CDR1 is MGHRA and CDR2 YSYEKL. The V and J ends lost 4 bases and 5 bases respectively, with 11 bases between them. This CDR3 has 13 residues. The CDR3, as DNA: TGCGCCAGCAGCCCTGGCGGGGCCGAGACCCAGTACTTC. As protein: CASSPGGAETQYF.

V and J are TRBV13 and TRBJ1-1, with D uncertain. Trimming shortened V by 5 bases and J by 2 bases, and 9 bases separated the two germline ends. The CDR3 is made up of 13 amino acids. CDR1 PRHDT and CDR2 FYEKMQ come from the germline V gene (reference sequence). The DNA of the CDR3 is TGTGCCAGCAGCGCAGACCTAAACACTGAAGCTTTCTTT. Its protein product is CASSADLNTEAFF.

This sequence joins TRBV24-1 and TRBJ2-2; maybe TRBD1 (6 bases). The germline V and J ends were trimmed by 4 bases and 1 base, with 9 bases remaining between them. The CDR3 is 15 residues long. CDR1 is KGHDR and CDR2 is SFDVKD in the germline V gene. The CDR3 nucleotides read TGTGCCACCAGTGAGCCCAGGGGGAACACCGGGGAGCTGTTTTTT. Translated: CATSEPRGNTGELFF.

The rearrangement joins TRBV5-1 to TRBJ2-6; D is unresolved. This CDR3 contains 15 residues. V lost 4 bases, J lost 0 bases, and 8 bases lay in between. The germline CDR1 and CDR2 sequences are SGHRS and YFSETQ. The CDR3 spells CASSPERSGANVLTF. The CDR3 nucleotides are TGCGCCAGCAGCCCGGAACGCTCTGGGGCCAACGTCCTGACTTTC.

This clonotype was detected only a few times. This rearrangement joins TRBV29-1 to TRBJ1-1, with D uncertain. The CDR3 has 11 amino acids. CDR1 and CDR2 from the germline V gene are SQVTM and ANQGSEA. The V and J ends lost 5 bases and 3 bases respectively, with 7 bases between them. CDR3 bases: TGCAGCGTTTCCCAGGACACTGAAGCTTTCTTT. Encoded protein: CSVSQDTEAFF. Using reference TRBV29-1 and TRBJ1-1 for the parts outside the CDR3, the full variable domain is SAVISQKPSRDICQRGTSLTIQCQVDSQVTMMFWYRQQPGQSLTLIATANQGSEATYESGFVIDKFPISRPNLTFSTLTVSNMSPEDSSIYLCSVSQDTEAFFGQGTRLTVV.

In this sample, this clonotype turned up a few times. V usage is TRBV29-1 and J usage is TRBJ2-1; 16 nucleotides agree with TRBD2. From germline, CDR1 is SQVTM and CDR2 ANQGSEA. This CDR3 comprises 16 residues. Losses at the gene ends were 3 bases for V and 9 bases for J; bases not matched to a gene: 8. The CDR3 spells CSVEEGGLAGGPEQFF. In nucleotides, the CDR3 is TGCAGCGTTGAGGAGGGGGGACTAGCGGGAGGGCCTGAGCAGTTCTTC.

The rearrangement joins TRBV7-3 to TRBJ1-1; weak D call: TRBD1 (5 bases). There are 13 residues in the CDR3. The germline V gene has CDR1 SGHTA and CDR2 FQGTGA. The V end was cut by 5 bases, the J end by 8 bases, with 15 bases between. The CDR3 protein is CASSRGRNSEAFF. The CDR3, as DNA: TGTGCCAGCAGCCGGGGACGGAACTCGGAAGCTTTCTTT.

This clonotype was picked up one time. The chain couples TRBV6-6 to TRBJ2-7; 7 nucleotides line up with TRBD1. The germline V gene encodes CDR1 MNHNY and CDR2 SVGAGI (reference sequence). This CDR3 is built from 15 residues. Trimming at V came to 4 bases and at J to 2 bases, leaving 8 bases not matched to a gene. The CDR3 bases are TGTGCCAGCAGTTCCCTAGGGACAGCCACCTACGAGCAGTACTTC. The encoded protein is CASSSLGTATYEQYF.

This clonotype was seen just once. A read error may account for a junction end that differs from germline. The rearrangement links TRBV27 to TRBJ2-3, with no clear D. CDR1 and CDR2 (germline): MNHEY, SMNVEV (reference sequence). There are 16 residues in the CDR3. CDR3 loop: CASSISLIQSTDTQYF. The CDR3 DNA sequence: TGTGCCAGCAGTATATCCCTTATACAGAGCACAGATACGCAGTATTTT.

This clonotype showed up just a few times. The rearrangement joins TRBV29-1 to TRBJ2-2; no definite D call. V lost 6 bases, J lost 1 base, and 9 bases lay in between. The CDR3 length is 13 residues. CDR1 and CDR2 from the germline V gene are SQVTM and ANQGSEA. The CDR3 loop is CSVKTENTGELFF. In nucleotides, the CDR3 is TGCAGCGTGAAGACGGAGAACACCGGGGAGCTGTTTTTT.

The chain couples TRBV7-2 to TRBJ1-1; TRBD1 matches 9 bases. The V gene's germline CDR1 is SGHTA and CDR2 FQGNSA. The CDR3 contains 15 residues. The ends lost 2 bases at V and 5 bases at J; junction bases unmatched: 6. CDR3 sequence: CASSLRQGGGTEAFF. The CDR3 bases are TGTGCCAGCAGCTTAAGACAGGGGGGTGGTACTGAAGCTTTCTTT. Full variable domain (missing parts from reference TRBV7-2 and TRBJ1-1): GAGVSQSPSNKVTEKGKDVELRCDPISGHTALYWYRQSLGQGLEFLIYFQGNSAPDKSGLPSDRFSAERTGGSVSTLTIQRTQQEDSAVYLCASSLRQGGGTEAFFGQGTRLTVV.

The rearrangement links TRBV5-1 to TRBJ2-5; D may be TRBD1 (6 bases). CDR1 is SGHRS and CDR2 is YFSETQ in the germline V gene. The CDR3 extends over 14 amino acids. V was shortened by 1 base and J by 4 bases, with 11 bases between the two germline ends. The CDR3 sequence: CASSLTGTGETQYF. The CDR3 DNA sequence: TGCGCCAGCAGCTTGACAGGGACGGGAGAGACCCAGTACTTC.

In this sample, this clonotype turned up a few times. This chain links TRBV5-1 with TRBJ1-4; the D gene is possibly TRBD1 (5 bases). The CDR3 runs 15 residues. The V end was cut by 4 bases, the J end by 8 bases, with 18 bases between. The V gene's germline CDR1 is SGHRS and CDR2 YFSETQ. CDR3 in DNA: TGCGCCAGCAGCCCGACGGACACCGGAAGGGAAAAACTGTTTTTT. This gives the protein CASSPTDTGREKLFF. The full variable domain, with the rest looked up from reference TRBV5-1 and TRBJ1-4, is KAGVTQTPRYLIKTRGQQVTLSCSPISGHRSVSWYQQTPGQGLQFLFEYFSETQRNKGNFPGRFSGRQFSNSRSEMNVSTLELGDSALYLCASSPTDTGREKLFFGSGTQLSVL.

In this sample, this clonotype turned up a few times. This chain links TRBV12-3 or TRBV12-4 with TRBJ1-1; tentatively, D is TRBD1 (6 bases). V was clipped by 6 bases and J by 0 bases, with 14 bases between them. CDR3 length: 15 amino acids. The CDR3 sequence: CASSRQAGLNTEAFF. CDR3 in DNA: TGTGCCAGCAGCAGACAGGCGGGACTGAACACTGAAGCTTTCTTT.

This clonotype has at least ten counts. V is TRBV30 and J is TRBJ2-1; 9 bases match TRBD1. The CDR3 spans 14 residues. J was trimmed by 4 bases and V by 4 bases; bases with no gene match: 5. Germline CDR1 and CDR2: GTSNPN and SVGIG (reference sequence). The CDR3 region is CAWNPGTGYNEQFF. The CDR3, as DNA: TGTGCCTGGAATCCCGGGACAGGGTACAATGAGCAGTTCTTC.

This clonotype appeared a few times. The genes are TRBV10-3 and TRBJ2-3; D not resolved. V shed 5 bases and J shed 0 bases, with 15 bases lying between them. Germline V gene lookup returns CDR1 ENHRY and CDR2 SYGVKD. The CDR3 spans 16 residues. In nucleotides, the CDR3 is TGTGCCATCAGTAGAGCCGGAGAAGCTAGCACAGATACGCAGTATTTT. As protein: CAISRAGEASTDTQYF.

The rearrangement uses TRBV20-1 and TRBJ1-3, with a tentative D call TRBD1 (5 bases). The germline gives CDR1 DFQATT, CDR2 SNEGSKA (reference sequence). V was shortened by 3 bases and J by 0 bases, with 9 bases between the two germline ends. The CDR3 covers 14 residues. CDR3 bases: TGCAGTGCTAGGGACACCTACTCTGGAAACACCATATATTTT. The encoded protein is CSARDTYSGNTIYF.

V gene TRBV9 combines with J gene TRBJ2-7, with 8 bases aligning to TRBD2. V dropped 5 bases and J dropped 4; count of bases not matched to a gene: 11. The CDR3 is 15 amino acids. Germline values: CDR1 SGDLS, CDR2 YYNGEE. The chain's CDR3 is CASSIGGALTYEQYF. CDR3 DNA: TGTGCCAGCAGTATCGGGGGGGCTCTCACTTACGAGCAGTACTTC.

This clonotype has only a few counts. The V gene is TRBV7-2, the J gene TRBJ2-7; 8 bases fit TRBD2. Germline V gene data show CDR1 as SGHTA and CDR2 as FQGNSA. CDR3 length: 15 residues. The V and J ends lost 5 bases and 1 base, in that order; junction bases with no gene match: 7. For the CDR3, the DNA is TGTGCCAGCAGCCTCAGCGCTAGCGGGTCCTACGAGCAGTACTTC. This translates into CASSLSASGSYEQYF. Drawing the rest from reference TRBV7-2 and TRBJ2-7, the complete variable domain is GAGVSQSPSNKVTEKGKDVELRCDPISGHTALYWYRQSLGQGLEFLIYFQGNSAPDKSGLPSDRFSAERTGGSVSTLTIQRTQQEDSAVYLCASSLSASGSYEQYFGPGTRLTVT.